The 5 T cell receptor beta chains in this list originate from one sample, sequenced in a study of OX40 agonist ivuxolimab in advanced cancers. The repertoire was sequenced with immunoSEQ multiplex PCR; TCRdb's copy has only in-frame clones and lacks some. The sample has tens of thousands of clones, roughly 86% seen once. The sequences come from CD4+ or CD8+ T cells sorted from blood, collected in a trial of the OX40 agonist ivuxolimab. These receptor sequences come from an adult with an advanced solid tumor such as melanoma, head and neck, liver or kidney cancer.

V gene TRBV28 combines with J gene TRBJ2-5, with a possible D match to TRBD2 (6 bases). The germline V and J ends were trimmed by 3 bases and 5 bases, with 16 bases remaining between them. The germline V gene encodes CDR1 MDHEN and CDR2 SYDVKM. The CDR3 spans 15 residues. The CDR3 loop reads CASSLIGLEGETQYF. As DNA, the CDR3 is TGTGCCAGCAGTTTGATTGGACTGGAGGGGGAGACCCAGTACTTC.

The chain employs TRBV7-8 and TRBJ2-7, with 9 bases lining up with TRBD2. The germline CDR1 and CDR2 sequences are SGHVS and FQNEAQ. The CDR3 contains 15 residues. V lost 4 bases to trimming and J lost 2 bases; unmatched junction nucleotides: 6. CDR3 DNA sequence: TGTGCCAGCAGCTCCGCGGCTAGCGGGGCCTACGAGCAGTACTTC. Translating it yields CASSSAASGAYEQYF.

This chain links TRBV25-1 with TRBJ1-1; possibly TRBD1 for D (5 bases). V was clipped by 4 bases and J by 1 base, with 13 bases between them. The CDR3 is 15 amino acids. Germline V gives CDR1 MGHDK, CDR2 SYGVNS. The CDR3 bases are TGTGCCAGCAGTGGCAACAGGCGGGGGAACACTGAAGCTTTCTTT. Translating it yields CASSGNRRGNTEAFF.

The chain uses TRBV6-5 and TRBJ1-2; D not certain. Trimming cost V 0 bases and J 0 bases, with 8 bases left between them. Per the germline V gene, CDR1 is MNHEY and CDR2 is SVGAGI. The CDR3 is made up of 15 amino acids. CDR3 loop: CASSYSSGTNYGYTF. The CDR3, as DNA: TGTGCCAGCAGTTACTCGTCGGGCACTAACTATGGCTACACCTTC.

The gene calls are TRBV11-2 and TRBJ2-1; D is ambiguous. Germline V gives CDR1 SGHAT, CDR2 FQNNGV. The ends were cut back, 3 bases at V and 0 bases at J, with 6 bases in the middle. This CDR3 contains 14 residues. In nucleotides, the CDR3 is TGTGCCAGCAGCTTCAGTAGCTCCTACAATGAGCAGTTCTTC. It specifies CASSFSSSYNEQFF.